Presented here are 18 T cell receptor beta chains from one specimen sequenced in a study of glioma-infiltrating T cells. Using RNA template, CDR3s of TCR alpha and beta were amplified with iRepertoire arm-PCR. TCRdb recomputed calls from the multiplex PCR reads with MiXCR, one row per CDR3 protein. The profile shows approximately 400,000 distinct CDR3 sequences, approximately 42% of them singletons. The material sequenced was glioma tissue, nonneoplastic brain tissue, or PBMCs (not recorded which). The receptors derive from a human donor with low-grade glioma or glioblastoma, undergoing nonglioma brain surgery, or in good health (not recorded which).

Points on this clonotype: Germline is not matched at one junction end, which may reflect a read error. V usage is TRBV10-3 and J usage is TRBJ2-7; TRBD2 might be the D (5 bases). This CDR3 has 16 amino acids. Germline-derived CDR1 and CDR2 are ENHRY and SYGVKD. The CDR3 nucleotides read TGTGCCATCAGTGAGCCCCCCCGGACGGGGAGCTACGAGAAGTACTTC. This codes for CAISEPPRTGSYEKYF.

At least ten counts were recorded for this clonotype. The DNA for the CDR3 is TGTGCCAGCAGTTATGGGGGGGGGAACACTGAAGCTTTCTTT. This encodes CASSYGGGNTEAFF. The J gene is TRBJ1-1, the V gene TRBV6-2 or TRBV6-3; D possibly corresponds to TRBD1 (5 bases). This CDR3 is 14 amino acids long. Germline assignment: CDR1 MNHEY and CDR2 SVGEGT. Trimming pared 3 bases from V and 1 base from J, leaving 9 bases between.

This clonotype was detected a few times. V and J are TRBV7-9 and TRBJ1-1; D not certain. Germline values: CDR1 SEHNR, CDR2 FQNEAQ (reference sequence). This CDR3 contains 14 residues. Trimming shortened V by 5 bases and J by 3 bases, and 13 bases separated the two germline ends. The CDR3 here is CASSPTGKDTEAFF. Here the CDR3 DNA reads TGTGCCAGCAGCCCGACCGGTAAAGACACTGAAGCTTTCTTT.

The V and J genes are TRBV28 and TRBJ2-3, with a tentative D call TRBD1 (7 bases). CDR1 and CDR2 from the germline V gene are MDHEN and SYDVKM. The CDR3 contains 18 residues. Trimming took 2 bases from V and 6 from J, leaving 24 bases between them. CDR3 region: CASSLGRLGGEGGDTQYF. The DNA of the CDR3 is TGTGCCAGCAGTTTAGGCAGGCTCGGGGGAGAAGGGGGCGATACGCAGTATTTT.

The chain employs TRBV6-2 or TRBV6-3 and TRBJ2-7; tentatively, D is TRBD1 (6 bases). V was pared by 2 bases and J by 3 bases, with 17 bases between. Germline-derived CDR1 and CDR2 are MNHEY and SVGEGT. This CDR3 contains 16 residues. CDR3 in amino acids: CASSYAVGGAFYEQYF. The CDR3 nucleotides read TGTGCCAGCAGTTACGCGGTTGGGGGCGCGTTCTACGAGCAGTACTTC.

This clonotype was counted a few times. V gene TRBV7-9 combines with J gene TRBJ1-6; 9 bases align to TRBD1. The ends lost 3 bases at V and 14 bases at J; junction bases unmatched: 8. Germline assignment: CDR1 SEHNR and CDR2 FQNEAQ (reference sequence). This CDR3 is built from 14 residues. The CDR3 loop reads CASSLDRGHRSLHF. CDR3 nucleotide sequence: TGTGCCAGCAGCTTGGACAGGGGACACCGGTCCCTCCACTTT.

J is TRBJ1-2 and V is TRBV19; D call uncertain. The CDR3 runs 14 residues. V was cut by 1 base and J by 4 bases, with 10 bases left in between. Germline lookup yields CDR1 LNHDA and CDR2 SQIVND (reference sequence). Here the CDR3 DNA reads TGTGCCAGTAGTATAGGCGGCGGGAGCTATGGCTACACCTTC. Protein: CASSIGGGSYGYTF.

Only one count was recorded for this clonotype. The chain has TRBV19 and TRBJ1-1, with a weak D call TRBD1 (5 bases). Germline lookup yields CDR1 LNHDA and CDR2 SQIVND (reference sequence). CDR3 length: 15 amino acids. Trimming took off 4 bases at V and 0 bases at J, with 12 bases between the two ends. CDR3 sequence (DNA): TGTGCCAGTAGTAATTGGGACTCCGTGAACACTGAAGCTTTCTTT. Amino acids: CASSNWDSVNTEAFF. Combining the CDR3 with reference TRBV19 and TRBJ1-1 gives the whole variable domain DGGITQSPKYLFRKEGQNVTLSCEQNLNHDAMYWYRQDPGQGLRLIYYSQIVNDFQKGDIAEGYSVSREKKESFPLTVTSAQKNPTAFYLCASSNWDSVNTEAFFGQGTRLTVV.

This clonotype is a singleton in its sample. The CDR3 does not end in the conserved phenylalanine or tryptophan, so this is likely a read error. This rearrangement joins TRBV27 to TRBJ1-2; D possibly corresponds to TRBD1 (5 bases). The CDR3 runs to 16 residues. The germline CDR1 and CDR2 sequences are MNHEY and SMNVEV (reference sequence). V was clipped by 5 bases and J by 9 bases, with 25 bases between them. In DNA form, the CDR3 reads TGTGCCAGCAGTCCGTCGTTGGGCAGGGTGGGATATAGCTACACCATC. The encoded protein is CASSPSLGRVGYSYTI.

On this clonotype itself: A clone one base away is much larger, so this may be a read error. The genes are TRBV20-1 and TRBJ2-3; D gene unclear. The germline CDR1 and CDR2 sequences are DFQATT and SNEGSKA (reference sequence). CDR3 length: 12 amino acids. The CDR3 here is CSATGSVDMQYF. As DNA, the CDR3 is TGCAGTGCGACTGGGTCTGTAGATATGCAGTATTTT.

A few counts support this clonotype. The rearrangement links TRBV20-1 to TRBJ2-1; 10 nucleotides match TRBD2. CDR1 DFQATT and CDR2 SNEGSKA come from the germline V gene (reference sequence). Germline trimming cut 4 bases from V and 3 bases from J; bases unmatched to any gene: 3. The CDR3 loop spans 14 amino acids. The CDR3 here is CSAKGLANYNEQFF. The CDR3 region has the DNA TGCAGTGCTAAGGGACTAGCGAACTACAATGAGCAGTTCTTC.

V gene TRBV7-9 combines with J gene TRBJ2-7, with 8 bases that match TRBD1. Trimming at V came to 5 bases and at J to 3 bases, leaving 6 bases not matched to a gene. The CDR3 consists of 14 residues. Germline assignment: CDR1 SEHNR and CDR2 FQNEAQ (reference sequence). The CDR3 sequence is CASSVPGQVYEQYF. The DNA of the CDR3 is TGTGCCAGCAGCGTCCCGGGACAGGTCTACGAGCAGTACTTC.

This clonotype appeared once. The CDR3 DNA reads as TGTGCCAGCAGCCAAGATCATGGGGGAGTGTTCTACAATGAGCAGTTCTTC. Its translation is CASSQDHGGVFYNEQFF. This chain uses TRBV14 with TRBJ2-1; D tentatively fits TRBD1 or TRBD2 (5 bases each). Germline-derived CDR1 and CDR2 are SGHDN and FVKESK. Deletions cut 0 bases from V and 3 bases from J, with 15 bases between. The CDR3 consists of 17 residues. The whole variable domain, remainder taken from reference TRBV14 and TRBJ2-1, is EAGVTQFPSHSVIEKGQTVTLRCDPISGHDNLYWYRRVMGKEIKFLLHFVKESKQDESGMPNNRFLAERTGGTYSTLKVQPAELEDSGVYFCASSQDHGGVFYNEQFFGPGTRLTVL.

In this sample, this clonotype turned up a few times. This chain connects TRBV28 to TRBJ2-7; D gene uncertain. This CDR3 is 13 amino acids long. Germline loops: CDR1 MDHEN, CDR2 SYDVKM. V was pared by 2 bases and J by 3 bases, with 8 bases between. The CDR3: CASSLPALYEQYF. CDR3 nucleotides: TGTGCCAGCAGTTTACCGGCCCTCTACGAGCAGTACTTC.

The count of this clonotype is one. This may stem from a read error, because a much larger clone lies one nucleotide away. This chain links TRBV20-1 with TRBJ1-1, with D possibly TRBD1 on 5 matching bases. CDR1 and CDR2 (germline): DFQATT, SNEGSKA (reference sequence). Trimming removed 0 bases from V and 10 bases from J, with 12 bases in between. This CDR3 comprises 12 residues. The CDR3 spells CSARDYGARAFF. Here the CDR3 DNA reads TGCAGTGCTAGAGACTACGGGGCTAGAGCTTTCTTT.

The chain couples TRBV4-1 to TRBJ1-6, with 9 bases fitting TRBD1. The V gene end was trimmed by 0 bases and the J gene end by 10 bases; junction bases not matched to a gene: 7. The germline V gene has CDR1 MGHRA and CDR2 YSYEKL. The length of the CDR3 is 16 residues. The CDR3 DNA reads TGCGCCAGCAGCCAAGACTTACAGGGGGCTGAATCACCCCTCCACTTT. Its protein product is CASSQDLQGAESPLHF.

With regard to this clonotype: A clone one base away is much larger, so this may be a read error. The chain's CDR3 is CASRLEPGQGLSYEQYF. The CDR3 region has the DNA TGTGCCAGCAGGCTAGAACCAGGACAGGGCCTTTCCTACGAGCAGTACTTC. The genes are TRBV27 and TRBJ2-7, with 8 bases lining up with TRBD1. Trimming cost V 6 bases and J 1 base; bases outside gene matches: 14. There are 17 residues in the CDR3. Germline V lookup: CDR1 MNHEY, CDR2 SMNVEV (reference sequence).

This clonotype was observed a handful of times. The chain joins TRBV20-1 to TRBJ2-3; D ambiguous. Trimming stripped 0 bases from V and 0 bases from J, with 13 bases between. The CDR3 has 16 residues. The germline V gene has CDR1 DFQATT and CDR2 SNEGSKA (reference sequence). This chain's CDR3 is CSARDLSVTSTDTQYF. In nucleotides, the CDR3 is TGCAGTGCTAGAGATCTGAGTGTAACTAGCACAGATACGCAGTATTTT.